This T cell receptor beta chain comes out of a study of T cells in Graves' hyperthyroidism and ophthalmopathy. There are many counts of this clonotype. TCR beta CDR3 regions were amplified from RNA. Primed by the HTBI set, a first-round RT-PCR was run on the TCR CDR3. One entry per CDR3 protein results from TCRdb running MiXCR on the multiplex PCR reads. The sample contains 700,000 to 950,000 distinct CDR3 sequences, roughly a third of which appear only once. This TCR was recovered from a middle-aged woman with Graves' hyperthyroidism. The sequenced sample consisted of blood.

CDR3: CASSSHYRGTNYGYTF. In DNA, the CDR3 is TGTGCCAGTAGTAGCCACTACAGGGGAACTAACTATGGCTACACCTTC. This chain joins TRBV19 and TRBJ1-2, with 7 bases matching TRBD1. CDR3 length: 16 residues. CDR1 LNHDA and CDR2 SQIVND come from the germline V gene (reference sequence). After removal of 4 bases from V and 0 bases from J, the junction contained 8 bases not matched to a gene.